The source of this T cell receptor (beta chain) is a study of cytomegalovirus exposure and HLA in healthy donors. Study-level points and caveats: An Asian-associated ancestry cluster reportedly showed fewer N-insertions than the roughly 670-donor mean in a later analysis.

From germline, CDR1 is MNHNY and CDR2 SVGAGI (reference sequence). V dropped 0 bases and J dropped 3 bases, with 9 bases sitting between them. The CDR3 spans 14 residues. As regards this clone: Its antigen is not known.

The PCR ran on 60 Vbeta and 13 Jbeta primers. Profiling relied on immunoSEQ multiplex PCR, and the TCRdb table lists in-frame clones only, not all of them. The table has 110,000 or so clones, 74% seen once. This TCR derives from a human donor in good health. The sample taken for sequencing was PBMCs. The chain joins TRBV6-6 to TRBJ2-7, with TRBD1 as a possible D gene (5 bases). CDR3 protein: CASSYSTDRYEQYF. CDR3 DNA: TGTGCCAGCAGTTACTCGACAGACCGCTACGAGCAGTACTTC.